A single sample gave rise to the 32 T cell receptor beta chains below, sequenced in a study of T-cell memory formation after mild COVID-19. TCRdb used MiXCR to reprocess the 5' RACE reads, holding one entry per CDR3 protein. The sample contains fewer than 700,000 distinct CDR3 sequences, roughly 18% of which appear only once. Sequences were obtained from PBMCs or a T cell subset sorted from them (not recorded which). The receptor set was obtained from an adult woman who had mild COVID-19 (a few samples of this study predate the infection). Cell type and time point are not known.

This CDR3 reads CASSDSGGQGADTQYF. CDR3 in DNA: TGTGCCAGCAGTGACTCTGGGGGACAGGGCGCAGATACGCAGTATTTT. The chain employs TRBV6-4 and TRBJ2-3; 9 nucleotides line up with TRBD1. The V segment lost 0 bases and the J segment 4 bases; nucleotides outside the gene matches: 5. The CDR3 runs 16 residues. In germline, CDR1 is MRHNA, CDR2 SNTAGT.

In DNA form, the CDR3 reads TGTGCCACCAGTGAAAAGCGGGGCCTGTTGACCGGGGAGCTGTTTTTT. Protein product: CATSEKRGLLTGELFF. The chain carries TRBV24-1 and TRBJ2-2; TRBD2 aligns across 7 bases. The CDR3 length is 16 residues. V lost 4 bases and J lost 5; bases outside the gene matches: 9. The germline CDR1 and CDR2 sequences are KGHDR and SFDVKD.

The chain links TRBV27 to TRBJ2-1; D is tentatively TRBD1 or TRBD2 (5 bases each). CDR1 and CDR2 from the germline V gene are MNHEY and SMNVEV (reference sequence). CDR3 size: 11 residues. V lost 3 bases and J 15 bases, leaving 12 bases between the germline ends. CDR3 nucleotide sequence: TGTGCCAGCAGTTTTCGGGGCGTTGGGTTCTTC. Its protein product is CASSFRGVGFF.

Many counts were recorded for this clonotype. The gene calls are TRBV11-2 and TRBJ2-1; 8 bases agree with TRBD2. The CDR3 extends over 15 amino acids. CDR1 is SGHAT and CDR2 is FQNNGV in the germline V gene. V lost 5 bases and J lost 0; bases outside the gene matches: 3. CDR3 region: CASSRLAGSYNEQFF. CDR3 in DNA: TGTGCCAGCAGCCGCCTAGCGGGCTCCTACAATGAGCAGTTCTTC. Based on the CDR3 plus reference TRBV11-2 and TRBJ2-1, the full variable domain is EAGVAQSPRYKIIEKRQSVAFWCNPISGHATLYWYQQILGQGPKLLIQFQNNGVVDDSQLPKDRFSAERLKGVDSTLKIQPAKLEDSAVYLCASSRLAGSYNEQFFGPGTRLTVL.

The chain combines TRBV11-2 with TRBJ2-2; TRBD1 aligns across 8 bases. The CDR3 totals 17 residues. The V gene's germline CDR1 is SGHAT and CDR2 FQNNGV. V trimming: 4 bases; J trimming: 10 bases; junction bases outside the gene matches: 17. Here the CDR3 reads CASSSPGGPLGLVELFF. As DNA, the CDR3 is TGTGCCAGCAGCTCCCCAGGGGGCCCTCTTGGGCTCGTGGAGCTGTTTTTT.

A few counts support this clonotype. The gene calls are TRBV7-6 and TRBJ1-6; D remains ambiguous. The germline V gene encodes CDR1 SGHVS and CDR2 FNYEAQ. The CDR3 is 12 residues long. Trimming cost V 8 bases and J 5 bases, with 7 bases left between them. This CDR3 reads CASGHHNSPLHF. DNA for the CDR3: TGTGCCAGCGGGCATCATAATTCACCCCTCCACTTT.

V is TRBV20-1 and J is TRBJ2-3; D might be TRBD2 (6 bases). The CDR3 covers 18 residues. Trimming stripped 0 bases from V and 0 bases from J, with 19 bases between. The germline V gene has CDR1 DFQATT and CDR2 SNEGSKA (reference sequence). CDR3 nucleotide sequence: TGCAGTGCTAGAGATTCCCTTTGGGCGGGGACTAGCACAGATACGCAGTATTTT. This sequence encodes CSARDSLWAGTSTDTQYF.

The V gene is TRBV4-2, the J gene TRBJ2-2, with D unresolved. This CDR3 is built from 14 residues. The germline V gene has CDR1 LGHNA and CDR2 YNFKEQ. Between the trimmed V and J ends, which lost 0 bases and 7 bases, there was a span of 9 bases. CDR3 nucleotides: TGTGCCAGCAGCCAAGAACCGTTGGTCGGGGAGCTGTTTTTT. Amino acid sequence: CASSQEPLVGELFF.

This clonotype has just a few counts. This chain uses TRBV5-5 with TRBJ2-1, with 10 bases fitting TRBD1. The J segment lost 1 base and the V segment lost 4 bases, leaving 5 bases of the junction unmatched. Per germline, CDR1 SGHKS and CDR2 YYEKEE (reference sequence). The CDR3 loop spans 16 amino acids. CDR3 DNA sequence: TGTGCCAGCAGCGACAGGGGGCTAGGATCCTACAATGAGCAGTTCTTC. Amino acids: CASSDRGLGSYNEQFF.

The chain recombines TRBV9 with TRBJ2-2, with 13 bases matching TRBD2. The CDR3 consists of 16 residues. The trim removed 4 bases at V and 6 bases at J, leaving 6 bases unmatched. Germline V gene sequence: CDR1 SGDLS, CDR2 YYNGEE. The CDR3 protein is CASSSGLAGVPGELFF. The CDR3 bases are TGTGCCAGCAGCTCAGGACTAGCGGGAGTGCCCGGGGAGCTGTTTTTT.

The chain links TRBV6-5 to TRBJ1-2, with D possibly being TRBD1 (5 bases). This CDR3 is 15 amino acids long. The germline V and J ends were trimmed by 7 bases and 6 bases, with 21 bases remaining between them. Germline-derived CDR1 and CDR2 are MNHEY and SVGAGI. The CDR3 is CASTERWGVEDGYTF. In DNA, the CDR3 is TGTGCCAGCACTGAAAGGTGGGGGGTAGAAGATGGCTACACCTTC.

This clonotype was picked up a small number of times. The chain couples TRBV7-9 to TRBJ2-7, with TRBD1 matching 8 bases. The ends lost 5 bases at V and 0 bases at J; junction bases unmatched: 0. Germline CDR1 reads SEHNR; CDR2 reads FQNEAQ (reference sequence). This CDR3 spans 13 amino acids. In nucleotides, the CDR3 is TGTGCCAGCAGCGGGACAGGCTCCTACGAGCAGTACTTC. This gives the protein CASSGTGSYEQYF.

The chain links TRBV7-2 to TRBJ2-1, with a tentative D call TRBD2 (6 bases). This CDR3 has 18 residues. With 1 base removed from V and 1 base from J, the gap between germline ends came to 17 bases. Germline V gene sequence: CDR1 SGHTA, CDR2 FQGNSA. In nucleotides, the CDR3 is TGTGCCAGCAGCTTAGACCCGGGAAGCGGGTGGTCCTACAATGAGCAGTTCTTC. As protein: CASSLDPGSGWSYNEQFF. The complete variable domain, with remaining parts taken from reference TRBV7-2 and TRBJ2-1, reads GAGVSQSPSNKVTEKGKDVELRCDPISGHTALYWYRQSLGQGLEFLIYFQGNSAPDKSGLPSDRFSAERTGGSVSTLTIQRTQQEDSAVYLCASSLDPGSGWSYNEQFFGPGTRLTVL.

This clonotype turned up a few times. The rearrangement joins TRBV19 to TRBJ1-3; no clear D gene. The germline gives CDR1 LNHDA, CDR2 SQIVND (reference sequence). Trimming pared 1 base from V and 1 base from J, leaving 14 bases between. The CDR3 length is 17 residues. The CDR3 region is CASSIALPRRSGNTIYF. Here the CDR3 DNA reads TGTGCCAGTAGTATAGCCCTCCCCCGCAGGTCTGGAAACACCATATATTTT.

This clonotype turned up a few times. The chain carries TRBV7-9 and TRBJ2-1; 7 bases fit TRBD2. This CDR3 contains 15 residues. The germline gives CDR1 SEHNR, CDR2 FQNEAQ (reference sequence). V shed 1 base, J shed 5 bases, and the junction held 5 bases outside the gene matches. In nucleotides, the CDR3 is TGTGCCAGCAGCTTAGTTGGGACTACAAACAATGAGCAGTTCTTC. Amino acid sequence: CASSLVGTTNNEQFF.

This clonotype showed up many times. The chain carries TRBV12-3 or TRBV12-4 and TRBJ2-7; 7 bases line up with TRBD2. V lost 3 bases to trimming and J lost 3 bases; unmatched junction nucleotides: 5. There are 14 residues in the CDR3. The CDR3 spells CASSFGGSYYEQYF. CDR3 nucleotide sequence: TGTGCCAGCAGTTTCGGCGGGAGTTACTACGAGCAGTACTTC.

This clonotype has more than one count but fewer than ten. CDR3 nucleotide sequence: TGTGCCAGCAGCTTAACAGGGTTCTACGAGCAGTACTTC. It yields the protein CASSLTGFYEQYF. This chain uses TRBV7-9 with TRBJ2-7, with TRBD1 as a possible D gene (6 bases). The CDR3 has 13 amino acids. CDR1 is SEHNR and CDR2 is FQNEAQ in the germline V gene (reference sequence). Trimming removed 2 bases at V and 3 bases at J, with 8 bases between.

This clonotype was seen more than once but under ten times. This rearrangement joins TRBV4-2 to TRBJ2-5, with a weak D call TRBD2 (6 bases). Looked up from germline, CDR1 is LGHNA and CDR2 is YNFKEQ. V was shortened by 1 base and J by 2 bases, with 14 bases between the two germline ends. The CDR3 has 16 residues. For the CDR3, the DNA is TGTGCCAGCAGCCAAGTTTCGACGGCGGGGCAAGAGACCCAGTACTTC. Protein sequence: CASSQVSTAGQETQYF.

V is TRBV11-2 and J is TRBJ2-5, with a tentative D call TRBD2 (5 bases). The CDR3 runs 14 residues. Germline CDR1 SGHAT, CDR2 FQNNGV. Trimming cost V 3 bases and J 7 bases, with 15 bases left between them. The DNA for the CDR3 is TGTGCCAGCAGCTTCGCTCAGGAGAGCGGGACCCAGTACTTC. As protein: CASSFAQESGTQYF.

The genes are TRBV5-1 and TRBJ2-7; 11 nucleotides align to TRBD2. Germline trimming cut 0 bases from V and 0 bases from J; bases unmatched to any gene: 5. CDR1 SGHRS and CDR2 YFSETQ come from the germline V gene. This CDR3 spans 17 amino acids. DNA for the CDR3: TGCGCCAGCAGCTTGGAGGGACTAGCGGCGAGCTCCTACGAGCAGTACTTC. It specifies CASSLEGLAASSYEQYF.

V is TRBV20-1 and J is TRBJ2-7; D is tentatively TRBD1 or TRBD2 (6 bases each). Trimming cost V 8 bases and J 7 bases, with 27 bases left between them. The CDR3 length is 15 residues. Per the germline V gene, CDR1 is DFQATT and CDR2 is SNEGSKA (reference sequence). CDR3 sequence: CSTIRGGTFAREQYF. The CDR3 nucleotides read TGCAGTACAATCAGGGGCGGGACGTTTGCTAGAGAGCAGTACTTC.

This clonotype has more than one count but fewer than ten. The genes are TRBV5-5 and TRBJ2-7; D call uncertain. V was shortened by 0 bases and J by 1 base, with 8 bases between the two germline ends. Germline values: CDR1 SGHKS, CDR2 YYEKEE (reference sequence). CDR3 length: 14 amino acids. The CDR3 nucleotides read TGTGCCAGCAGCTTGGACCTCTCTTCCTACGAGCAGTACTTC. Translating gives CASSLDLSSYEQYF.

This clonotype was seen once. The V and J genes are TRBV30 and TRBJ2-1; 8 bases align to TRBD1. This CDR3 has 14 amino acids. Germline V CDR1 and CDR2: GTSNPN, SVGIG (reference sequence). Unmatched junction bases numbered 14, after V lost 2 bases and J lost 14 bases. The CDR3 nucleotides read TGTGCCTGGAGTCAAGACTGGACAGGGTCCGGAGAGTTCTTC. Translated, it gives CAWSQDWTGSGEFF.

In DNA form, the CDR3 reads TGTGCCAGCAGCCGTGGGGGGATGGCTAATGAAAAACTGTTTTTT. It yields the protein CASSRGGMANEKLFF. The chain recombines TRBV6-1 with TRBJ1-4, with D possibly matching TRBD1 (5 bases). The CDR3 spans 15 residues. The germline V gene has CDR1 MNHNS and CDR2 SASEGT. V was pared by 6 bases and J by 3 bases, with 14 bases between.

The V call is TRBV27, the J call TRBJ2-5; TRBD1 matches at 8 bases. The CDR3 totals 17 residues. J gave up 1 base and V 6 bases, and 13 bases lay outside the gene matches. Germline V gene lookup returns CDR1 MNHEY and CDR2 SMNVEV (reference sequence). The CDR3 DNA reads TGTGCCAGCAGAAGGGGTCGGACAGGGAGCTTCCAAGAGACCCAGTACTTC. Translation gives CASRRGRTGSFQETQYF.

The CDR3 nucleotides are TGCGCCAGCAGCATAAGGACAGGGGATGAAAAACTGTTTTTT. It yields the protein CASSIRTGDEKLFF. The V gene is TRBV5-1, the J gene TRBJ1-4, with TRBD1 matching 9 bases. Looked up from germline, CDR1 is SGHRS and CDR2 is YFSETQ. There are 14 residues in the CDR3. V lost 4 bases to trimming and J lost 6 bases; unmatched junction nucleotides: 4. The variable domain in full, completed from reference TRBV5-1 and TRBJ1-4, reads KAGVTQTPRYLIKTRGQQVTLSCSPISGHRSVSWYQQTPGQGLQFLFEYFSETQRNKGNFPGRFSGRQFSNSRSEMNVSTLELGDSALYLCASSIRTGDEKLFFGSGTQLSVL.

This clonotype was picked up many times. The chain has TRBV25-1 and TRBJ2-3; 7 bases are a match to TRBD1. J gave up 8 bases and V 4 bases, and 18 bases lay outside the gene matches. CDR1 is MGHDK, CDR2 SYGVNS, per germline. This CDR3 is 17 amino acids long. The CDR3 region has the DNA TGTGCCAGCAGTGGAGACCCACAGTCGACAGGGTGGACTACGCAGTATTTT. This sequence encodes CASSGDPQSTGWTTQYF.

This clonotype occurred a few times. This rearrangement joins TRBV11-2 to TRBJ2-5, with D perhaps assigned TRBD1 or TRBD2 (5 bases each). The CDR3 has 17 residues. Between the trimmed V and J ends, which lost 5 bases and 3 bases, there was a span of 22 bases. CDR1 is SGHAT and CDR2 is FQNNGV in the germline V gene. CDR3 nucleotides: TGTGCCAGCAGCCCGATTGTGGGGGTACTCGGGAAAGAGACCCAGTACTTC. Its translation is CASSPIVGVLGKETQYF.

This clonotype has only a few counts. The rearrangement links TRBV29-1 to TRBJ1-2, with a weak D call TRBD1 (6 bases). The ends were cut back, 7 bases at V and 0 bases at J, with 12 bases in the middle. Germline CDR1 reads SQVTM; CDR2 reads ANQGSEA. This CDR3 contains 13 residues. In DNA, the CDR3 is TGCAGCGCCAGGACAGCCTCTAACTATGGCTACACCTTC. Translation: CSARTASNYGYTF.

This clonotype showed up just a few times. The chain combines TRBV6-2 or TRBV6-3 with TRBJ2-1; D is possibly TRBD1 or TRBD2 (5 bases each). Germline V CDR1 and CDR2: MNHEY, SVGEGT. This CDR3 contains 14 residues. Trimming took off 6 bases at V and 1 base at J, with 10 bases between the two ends. In nucleotides, the CDR3 is TGTGCCAGCAGCGGGACCCTGTCCTACAATGAGCAGTTCTTC. Protein: CASSGTLSYNEQFF.

This chain joins TRBV30 and TRBJ1-6; 8 bases are a match to TRBD1. This CDR3 is built from 13 residues. V was pared by 4 bases and J by 10 bases, with 6 bases of the junction left unmatched. In germline, CDR1 is GTSNPN, CDR2 SVGIG (reference sequence). This chain's CDR3 is CAWTQGAGSPLHF. CDR3 in DNA: TGTGCCTGGACGCAGGGGGCCGGGTCACCCCTCCACTTT.

V and J are TRBV18 and TRBJ2-5; D might be TRBD1 or TRBD2, each matching 6 bases. Germline V gene data show CDR1 as KGHSH and CDR2 as LQKENI. The CDR3 runs 15 residues. The V end was cut by 0 bases, the J end by 4 bases, with 12 bases between. The CDR3 nucleotides read TGTGCCAGCTCACCACCGCGGAAGGGGGGAGAGACCCAGTACTTC. Encoded protein: CASSPPRKGGETQYF.